This entry is about one TCR beta chain. The germline V gene encodes CDR1 MNHEY and CDR2 SMNVEV (reference sequence). V lost 2 bases and J 3 bases, leaving 12 bases between the germline ends. CDR3 length: 15 residues. This record belongs to a study of identical twins. Unique molecular identifiers were in the cDNA, with template-switch universal primer binding. A single record per CDR3 protein comes from TCRdb applying MiXCR to the 5' RACE reads. Of 600,000 to 850,000 distinct CDR3 sequences in the sample, 15% to 20% were seen once. The data were also submitted as part of a second study, on T cells expressing NK-cell markers. This second study notes: Sorting was restricted to alpha-beta TCR T cells by an anti-gamma-delta TCR antibody in several experiments. One observes that, in several donors, these clonotypes were also the leading ones within the CD3+CD56-NKG2C+ fraction.

V usage is TRBV27 and J usage is TRBJ2-3; D possibly corresponds to TRBD2 (5 bases). Sequences were obtained from PBMCs. The sequence was obtained from a young woman in good health. The CDR3 sequence: CASSLIRGVTDTQYF. CDR3 nucleotide sequence: TGTGCCAGCAGTTTAATTCGGGGAGTGACAGATACGCAGTATTTT.